This T cell receptor (beta chain) was recorded in a study of T cell responses to AZD1222 COVID-19 vaccine. Study results and caveats: Across spike, vaccine-associated CD4 TCRs were found, dominant at 160-218 and 743-854. Most donors were white British, females outnumbered males, and clonal diversity was possibly underestimated.

The germline gives CDR1 SEHNR, CDR2 FQNEAQ (reference sequence). This CDR3 is 14 amino acids long. Trimming pared 0 bases from V and 7 bases from J, leaving 13 bases between. Sequenced by immunoSEQ multiplex PCR; TCRdb stores in-frame clones only, minus some. Among under 200,000 clones listed, roughly 85% were seen once. A note on this clone: The antigen is not known.

Pooled in the analysis were second doses at about 4 or about 12 weeks. This receptor was identified in an adult who received the AZD1222 COVID-19 vaccine. The chain has TRBV7-9 and TRBJ2-7; no clear D. The material sequenced was peripheral blood, taken 28 days after the second AZD1222 dose. CDR3 sequence reads: CASSLAGPGYEQYF. In nucleotides, the CDR3 is TGTGCCAGCAGCTTAGCGGGCCCAGGTTATGAGCAGTACTTC.